Below are 5 T cell receptor beta chains sequenced from a single sample in a study of T-cell memory formation after mild COVID-19. One entry per CDR3 protein, called by TCRdb with MiXCR from the 5' RACE reads. Among about 150,000 distinct CDR3 sequences, almost 25% were seen once, and the ten largest hold approximately 25%. The sequenced sample was PBMCs or a T cell subset sorted from them (not recorded which). These receptors were taken from an adult woman who had mild COVID-19 (a few samples of this study predate the infection). Cell type and time point are not known.

The chain links TRBV7-2 to TRBJ2-7; 10 bases agree with TRBD1. CDR1 and CDR2 from the germline V gene are SGHTA and FQGNSA. The CDR3 is 15 amino acids. V lost 5 bases, J lost 4 bases, and 8 bases stayed unmatched. CDR3: CASSADRGWSYEQYF. The CDR3 nucleotides read TGTGCCAGCAGCGCGGACAGGGGGTGGTCGTACGAGCAGTACTTC.

The V call is TRBV9, the J call TRBJ2-3; D unresolved. V was shortened by 4 bases and J by 0 bases, with 15 bases between the two germline ends. The CDR3 consists of 16 residues. Looked up from germline, CDR1 is SGDLS and CDR2 is YYNGEE. The CDR3 DNA sequence: TGTGCCAGCAGCCACTCCCCCACGCGGAGCACAGATACGCAGTATTTT. This encodes CASSHSPTRSTDTQYF.

The chain links TRBV7-9 to TRBJ2-5, with 7 bases identical to TRBD1. This CDR3 comprises 14 residues. V trimming: 4 bases; J trimming: 0 bases; junction bases outside the gene matches: 2. Germline values: CDR1 SEHNR, CDR2 FQNEAQ (reference sequence). Written as DNA, the CDR3 is TGTGCCAGCAGCTCGGGACAGCACCAAGAGACCCAGTACTTC. This gives the protein CASSSGQHQETQYF.

This clonotype was detected a few times. The rearrangement links TRBV10-3 to TRBJ1-1; the D gene is possibly TRBD1 (5 bases). V gave up 4 bases and J gave up 4 bases, with 25 bases separating them. The CDR3 sequence is 18 residues long. In germline, CDR1 is ENHRY, CDR2 SYGVKD. The CDR3 spells CAISAVSAWPRRGTEAFF. The CDR3 DNA sequence: TGTGCCATCAGTGCCGTCTCCGCCTGGCCTCGTAGGGGCACTGAAGCTTTCTTT.

The genes are TRBV5-1 and TRBJ2-7; the match to TRBD2 covers 10 bases. Germline V gene sequence: CDR1 SGHRS, CDR2 YFSETQ. The CDR3 contains 16 residues. The junction had 8 bases not matched to a gene; V was cut back by 0 bases and J by 5 bases. This CDR3 reads CASSLGASGGIDEQYF. In DNA, the CDR3 is TGCGCCAGCAGCTTGGGTGCTAGCGGGGGTATAGACGAGCAGTACTTC.